This entry describes one TCR beta chain. Its target is not known. No patient had received any treatment before thyroid surgery. The data derive from a study of metastatic and nonmetastatic thyroid tumors. Across the study: Malignant thyroid and benign thyroid patients provided blood and tumor or nodule tissue whose repertoires were compared.

The length of the CDR3 is 13 residues. V was trimmed by 1 base and J by 8 bases, leaving 11 bases between them. Germline V gives CDR1 SGHAT, CDR2 FQNNGV. Notes on the study in general: As reported, TCR beta diversity in blood and tumor was significantly higher in malignant thyroid tumors than in benign nodules.

The authors' processing: Across clinicopathological groups, CDR3 differences served as the basis for building a distant-metastasis classifier for papillary thyroid cancer. TCRdb called clones again from the PCR reads with MiXCR. The V and J calls follow TCRdb's processing rather than the paper's. The repertoire holds under 35,000 clones, with 20% to 25% as singletons. The chain is built from TRBV11-2 and TRBJ1-2; D ambiguous. Sequenced input: blood. The source of this sequence is a female donor with papillary thyroid cancer or a benign thyroid nodule (not recorded which). Some clones in this sample may be carry-over from other donors' samples. DNA for the CDR3: TGTGCCAGCAGCTTAGGCAGACTGGGGGGCTACACCTTC. It is translated as CASSLGRLGGYTF. Drawing the rest from reference TRBV11-2 and TRBJ1-2, the complete variable domain is EAGVAQSPRYKIIEKRQSVAFWCNPISGHATLYWYQQILGQGPKLLIQFQNNGVVDDSQLPKDRFSAERLKGVDSTLKIQPAKLEDSAVYLCASSLGRLGGYTFGSGTRLTVV.